Given below is one TCR beta chain in context. Its specificity is unknown. The data are from a study of shared clonotypes between healthy human individuals. Broader study findings: As a rule, naive subsets had a larger estimated richness than memory subsets. The study sampled only blood, and tissue repertoires likely differ.

Recent acute infections and vaccinations were absent in the healthy HIV-negative adult donors. CDR1 and CDR2 (germline): SQVTM, ANQGSEA. Germline trimming cut 6 bases from V and 6 bases from J; bases unmatched to any gene: 7. This CDR3 spans 15 amino acids. Several immunoSEQ plates received, in even portions, the genomic DNA of each subset. Some clones are missing from TCRdb's copy, which holds only in-frame ones; the method was immunoSEQ multiplex PCR. This repertoire shows 730,000 or so clones, approximately 79% found once; its top ten account for 1.8%. Sequenced input: memory CD4+ T cells sorted from blood. The subset was: CD45RA-negative fraction. This chain connects TRBV29-1 to TRBJ2-2, with 13 bases matching TRBD2. The receptor comes from a woman aged 25 to 39 in good health. CDR3 region: CSVPGLAGFAGELFF. For the CDR3, the DNA is TGCAGCGTCCCGGGACTAGCGGGATTCGCCGGGGAGCTGTTTTTT.